This TCR beta chain appears in the sequencing data of a study of blood T cell repertoires in COVID-19. This CDR3 is built from 15 residues. V gave up 4 bases and J gave up 4 bases; unmatched junction bases: 4. The germline gives CDR1 SGHVS, CDR2 FNYEAQ. The table came from immunoSEQ multiplex PCR; TCRdb's copy has only in-frame clones and leaves some out. The top ten clones hold 2.5% of a sample with 190,000 or so clones, around 87% of them seen once. The specimen sequenced was peripheral blood. This clonotype was obtained from a man aged 35 to 55 with active or convalescent COVID-19. The chain recombines TRBV7-6 with TRBJ1-3; TRBD1 matches 10 bases. CDR3 DNA: TGTGCCAGCAGCTCCCGGACAGGGGGAGGAAACACCATATATTTT. This encodes CASSSRTGGGNTIYF.